The T cell receptor beta chain under discussion was sequenced for a study of cytomegalovirus exposure and HLA in healthy donors. The CDR3 extends over 20 amino acids. With 3 bases clipped from V and 1 base from J, the junction kept 19 bases outside the gene matches. From germline, CDR1 is SGDLS and CDR2 YYNGEE. The donors were part of the validation cohort of 95 to 150 subjects. That cohort was separate from the first cohort, which comprised 666 subjects. Sequencing used immunoSEQ multiplex PCR; TCRdb keeps in-frame clones, though not all of them. Among over 130,000 clones listed, around 90% were seen once.

Sequenced: PBMCs. The chain is built from TRBV9 and TRBJ2-5; 9 positions agree with TRBD2. This receptor was identified in a man younger than 30 in good health and CMV-seropositive. The CDR3, as DNA: TGTGCCAGCAGCGGAGACCCCAACGCCCCTTTAGCGGGAGCCCAAGAGACCCAGTACTTC. This translates into CASSGDPNAPLAGAQETQYF. Looking up the rest from reference TRBV9 and TRBJ2-5 gives the full variable domain: DSGVTQTPKHLITATGQRVTLRCSPRSGDLSVYWYQQSLDQGLQFLIQYYNGEERAKGNILERFSAQQFPDLHSELNLSSLELGDSALYFCASSGDPNAPLAGAQETQYFGPGTRLLVL.